Presented here are 21 T cell receptor beta chains from one specimen sequenced in a study of CD8 T cells in ankylosing spondylitis. MiXCR was run by TCRdb on the 5' RACE reads, yielding one entry per CDR3 protein. Here the sample spans 200,000 to 250,000 distinct CDR3 sequences, around a quarter being singletons. Sequenced sample: blood, either unsorted or a sorted T cell fraction (not recorded which). The receptors stem from a male donor with ankylosing spondylitis or in good health (not recorded which).

Many counts were recorded for this clonotype. The chain has TRBV2 and TRBJ1-5; the D is unclear. Germline-derived CDR1 and CDR2 are SNHLY and FYNNEI. Trimming left V 2 bases short and J 2 bases short, with 22 bases between. The length of the CDR3 is 19 residues. The CDR3 region has the DNA TGTGCCAGCAGTGAACGAGGCGGACCGGGCCGATACGGCAATCAGCCCCAGCATTTT. Its translation: CASSERGGPGRYGNQPQHF.

In its sample, this clonotype was seen a few times. The V gene is TRBV7-2, the J gene TRBJ2-7; tentatively, D is TRBD2 (5 bases). There are 13 residues in the CDR3. V lost 1 base and J lost 5, with 9 bases in between. Germline loops: CDR1 SGHTA, CDR2 FQGNSA. CDR3 sequence: CASSLVPSHEQYF. CDR3 coding DNA: TGTGCCAGCAGCTTAGTTCCTAGCCACGAGCAGTACTTC.

This clonotype was seen repeatedly, ten times or more. The rearrangement links TRBV15 to TRBJ1-1; D uncertain. The germline CDR1 and CDR2 sequences are LNHNV and YYDKDF (reference sequence). The CDR3 extends over 12 amino acids. Trimming stripped 0 bases from V and 10 bases from J, with 9 bases between. The CDR3 sequence is CATSRDYGGAFF. CDR3 DNA: TGTGCCACCAGCAGAGACTACGGTGGAGCTTTCTTT.

The chain is built from TRBV5-8 and TRBJ2-1; 8 positions match TRBD2. The germline V gene encodes CDR1 SGHTS and CDR2 YDEGEE. This CDR3 contains 14 residues. J lost 9 bases, V lost 4 bases, and 9 bases had no gene match. For the CDR3, the DNA is TGTGCCAGCAGCCTAGGGACTAGTCGGAGTGAGCAGTTCTTC. Translating it yields CASSLGTSRSEQFF. The variable domain in full, completed from reference TRBV5-8 and TRBJ2-1, reads EAGVTQSPTHLIKTRGQQATLRCSPISGHTSVYWYQQALGLGLQFLLWYDEGEERNRGNFPPRFSGRQFPNYSSELNVNALELEDSALYLCASSLGTSRSEQFFGPGTRLTVL.

This chain joins TRBV20-1 and TRBJ1-1; no reliable D call. The CDR3 extends over 12 amino acids. Germline values: CDR1 DFQATT, CDR2 SNEGSKA (reference sequence). Trimming left V 3 bases short and J 6 bases short, with 11 bases between. The CDR3 DNA reads TGCAGTGCTAGTTGGTTGAAGTCTGAAGCTTTCTTT. The encoded protein is CSASWLKSEAFF.

The gene calls are TRBV29-1 and TRBJ2-1; 7 bases are shared with TRBD2. Germline V CDR1 and CDR2: SQVTM, ANQGSEA. The V segment lost 2 bases and the J segment 4 bases; nucleotides outside the gene matches: 8. The CDR3 consists of 15 residues. CDR3: CSVESPSGSYNEQFF. The CDR3, as DNA: TGCAGCGTTGAAAGTCCTAGCGGATCATACAATGAGCAGTTCTTC.

This clonotype was counted many times. This chain links TRBV5-1 with TRBJ2-4; D remains ambiguous. Trimming cost V 5 bases and J 5 bases, with 8 bases left between them. The CDR3 runs 12 residues. The germline V gene has CDR1 SGHRS and CDR2 YFSETQ. The CDR3 DNA reads TGCGCCAGCAGAGAGTCAGAAAACATTCAGTACTTC. Translating gives CASRESENIQYF.

The V gene is TRBV11-2, the J gene TRBJ2-1; 10 positions match TRBD2. Germline V CDR1 and CDR2: SGHAT, FQNNGV. With V trimmed by 4 bases and J by 7 bases, 13 bases remained unmatched. The CDR3 spans 17 residues. CDR3 protein: CASSSPVEREGRNEQFF. The CDR3 DNA reads as TGTGCCAGCAGCTCCCCCGTGGAGCGGGAGGGCCGTAATGAGCAGTTCTTC.

This clonotype was picked up a small number of times. The chain links TRBV27 to TRBJ1-2; D is uncertain. Trimming pared 6 bases from V and 8 bases from J, leaving 16 bases between. The CDR3 contains 13 residues. Germline V CDR1 and CDR2: MNHEY, SMNVEV (reference sequence). As DNA, the CDR3 is TGTGCCAGCAGCGTGACATCGGTTGGCGGCTACACCTTC. Translating gives CASSVTSVGGYTF.

The chain employs TRBV20-1 and TRBJ1-4; 7 bases agree with TRBD1. Germline CDR1 is DFQATT and CDR2 is SNEGSKA (reference sequence). V was clipped by 5 bases and J by 6 bases; unmatched bases: 12. CDR3 length equals 15 residues. In DNA, the CDR3 is TGCAGTGCTCATAGAGGCGGGGACAGCTATGAAAAACTGTTTTTT. This codes for CSAHRGGDSYEKLFF.

The CDR3 here is CASSEQAGGTEAFF. As DNA, the CDR3 is TGCGCCAGCAGCGAACAGGCAGGGGGCACTGAAGCTTTCTTT. The gene calls are TRBV5-1 and TRBJ1-1, with TRBD1 identical over 7 bases. This CDR3 comprises 14 residues. Germline-derived CDR1 and CDR2 are SGHRS and YFSETQ. The ends lost 4 bases at V and 4 bases at J; junction bases unmatched: 7.

This clonotype was seen more than once but under ten times. V and J are TRBV6-2 or TRBV6-3 and TRBJ2-1; D perhaps matches TRBD1 (6 bases). The CDR3 has 14 residues. CDR1 and CDR2 (germline): MNHEY, SVGEGT. Trimming cost V 8 bases and J 4 bases, with 15 bases left between them. The CDR3 sequence is CASDRGRGYNEQFF. The DNA for the CDR3 is TGTGCCAGCGACCGAGGCAGGGGATACAATGAGCAGTTCTTC.

This chain uses TRBV6-1 with TRBJ2-5, with D possibly being TRBD1 (6 bases). Trimming took 6 bases from V and 5 from J, leaving 19 bases between them. This CDR3 region has 15 residues. Germline CDR1 is MNHNS and CDR2 is SASEGT. The CDR3 loop is CASSQTHREWETQYF. In nucleotides, the CDR3 is TGTGCCAGCAGCCAAACACACAGGGAGTGGGAGACCCAGTACTTC.

This clonotype was counted at least ten times. The rearrangement links TRBV5-1 to TRBJ2-7; possibly TRBD2 for D (6 bases). V was pared by 0 bases and J by 3 bases, with 10 bases between. Germline assignment: CDR1 SGHRS and CDR2 YFSETQ. This CDR3 comprises 14 residues. The CDR3 nucleotides are TGCGCCAGCAGCTTGGCTAGCGAATTCTACGAGCAGTACTTC. Translated: CASSLASEFYEQYF.

This clonotype occurred many times. This sequence joins TRBV9 and TRBJ2-7; possible D gene TRBD1, 5 bases. The CDR3 loop spans 14 amino acids. Germline V CDR1 and CDR2: SGDLS, YYNGEE. Trimming pared 4 bases from V and 5 bases from J, leaving 16 bases between. The DNA for the CDR3 is TGTGCCAGCAGCCGATTGCAGGGATCCAACGAGCAGTACTTC. This translates into CASSRLQGSNEQYF.

The gene calls are TRBV7-8 and TRBJ2-3; no reliable D call. Germline V gives CDR1 SGHVS, CDR2 FQNEAQ. V shed 7 bases and J shed 0 bases, with 8 bases lying between them. The CDR3 consists of 13 residues. The DNA of the CDR3 is TGTGCCAGCATCCCCACGAGCACAGATACGCAGTATTTT. Protein product: CASIPTSTDTQYF.

In its sample, this clonotype was seen a few times. J is TRBJ2-6 and V is TRBV5-6; D is unclear. The CDR3 is 15 amino acids. The germline gives CDR1 SGHDT, CDR2 YYEEEE. Deletions cut 7 bases from V and 2 bases from J, with 13 bases between. CDR3 sequence reads: CASVSSVAGANVLTF. The CDR3 bases are TGTGCCAGCGTCAGTTCGGTAGCTGGGGCCAACGTCCTGACTTTC.

The rearrangement links TRBV12-3 or TRBV12-4 to TRBJ2-3; D possibly matches TRBD1 or TRBD2 (5 bases each). This CDR3 has 16 amino acids. V lost 6 bases and J lost 1, with 17 bases in between. The DNA of the CDR3 is TGTGCCAGCAGCAATTGGGGGTCGACAGGCACAGATACGCAGTATTTT. This codes for CASSNWGSTGTDTQYF.

V usage is TRBV20-1 and J usage is TRBJ2-1, with 7 bases matching TRBD2. The length of the CDR3 is 17 residues. V lost 3 bases to trimming and J lost 2 bases; unmatched junction nucleotides: 13. Germline V gene lookup returns CDR1 DFQATT and CDR2 SNEGSKA (reference sequence). For the CDR3, the DNA is TGCAGTGCTAGTCCGTTGAGCGGGACCCAAACCTACAATGAGCAGTTCTTC. Translating gives CSASPLSGTQTYNEQFF.

This clonotype showed up many times. The rearrangement links TRBV20-1 to TRBJ2-3; D may be TRBD2 (7 bases). Per the germline V gene, CDR1 is DFQATT and CDR2 is SNEGSKA (reference sequence). This CDR3 spans 15 amino acids. The V gene lost 5 bases and the J gene lost 1 base, with 16 bases spanning the gap. CDR3 region: CSAGTGGAGTDTQYF. For the CDR3, the DNA is TGCAGTGCTGGCACGGGGGGCGCAGGCACAGATACGCAGTATTTT.

This clonotype was seen repeatedly, ten times or more. V usage is TRBV2 and J usage is TRBJ2-1; TRBD2 matches 12 bases. Per the germline V gene, CDR1 is SNHLY and CDR2 is FYNNEI. The CDR3 is 15 amino acids. V shed 7 bases, J shed 4 bases, and the junction held 5 bases outside the gene matches. The CDR3 spells CASTAGLAGYNEQFF. The CDR3 bases are TGTGCCAGCACCGCGGGACTAGCGGGTTACAATGAGCAGTTCTTC. Based on the CDR3 plus reference TRBV2 and TRBJ2-1, the full variable domain is EPEVTQTPSHQVTQMGQEVILRCVPISNHLYFYWYRQILGQKVEFLVSFYNNEISEKSEIFDDQFSVERPDGSNFTLKIRSTKLEDSAMYFCASTAGLAGYNEQFFGPGTRLTVL.